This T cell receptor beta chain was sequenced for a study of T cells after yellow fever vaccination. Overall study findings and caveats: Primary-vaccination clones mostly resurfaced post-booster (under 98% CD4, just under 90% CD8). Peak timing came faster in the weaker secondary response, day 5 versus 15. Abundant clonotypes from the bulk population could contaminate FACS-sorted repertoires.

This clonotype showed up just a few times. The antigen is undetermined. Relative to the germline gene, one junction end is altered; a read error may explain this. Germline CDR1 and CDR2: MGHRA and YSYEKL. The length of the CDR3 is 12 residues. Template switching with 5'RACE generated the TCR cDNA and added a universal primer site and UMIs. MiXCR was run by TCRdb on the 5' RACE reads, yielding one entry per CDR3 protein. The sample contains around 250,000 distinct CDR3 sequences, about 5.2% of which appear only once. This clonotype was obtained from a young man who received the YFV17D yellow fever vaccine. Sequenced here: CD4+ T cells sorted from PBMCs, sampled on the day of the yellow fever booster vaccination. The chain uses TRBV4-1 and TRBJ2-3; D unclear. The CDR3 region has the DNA TGCGCCAGCAGCAAAGACACGGATACGCAGTATTTT. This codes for CASSKDTDTQYF.